The 21 T cell receptor beta chains below were found in one sample sequenced in a study of blood T cell repertoires in COVID-19. The assay was immunoSEQ multiplex PCR, and TCRdb's table has in-frame clones only and misses some. The table records around 330,000 clones, about 87% of them present only once. Specimen: PBMCs or T cells enriched from blood (not recorded which). These receptors all come from a woman between 18 and 29 years old who had recovered from COVID-19.

The chain joins TRBV15 to TRBJ2-7, with 8 bases matching TRBD1. In germline, CDR1 is LNHNV, CDR2 YYDKDF (reference sequence). Trimming removed 7 bases from V and 7 bases from J; junction bases left unmatched: 9. The CDR3 is made up of 13 amino acids. CDR3 loop: CATTQGVTKEQYF. DNA of the CDR3: TGTGCCACCACACAGGGGGTAACGAAGGAGCAGTACTTC.

The chain couples TRBV4-1 to TRBJ2-5, with TRBD2 matching 8 bases. CDR3 length: 17 residues. Per the germline V gene, CDR1 is MGHRA and CDR2 is YSYEKL. V gave up 1 base and J gave up 2 bases; unmatched junction bases: 9. The CDR3 DNA reads as TGCGCCAGCAGCCAAGGTGCTCGCGGGGGGCCGCAAGAGACCCAGTACTTC. This gives the protein CASSQGARGGPQETQYF.

This clone was counted once. The CDR3 loop reads CASSPPGGSPYEQYF. CDR3 bases: TGTGCCAGCTCACCACCTGGAGGGTCCCCCTACGAGCAGTACTTC. V usage is TRBV18 and J usage is TRBJ2-7, with TRBD2 as a possible D gene (6 bases). The germline gives CDR1 KGHSH, CDR2 LQKENI. Trimming took off 0 bases at V and 2 bases at J, with 11 bases between the two ends. CDR3 length: 15 amino acids.

The V call is TRBV12-3 or TRBV12-4, the J call TRBJ1-5; maybe TRBD1 (5 bases). V was shortened by 2 bases and J by 5 bases, with 7 bases between the two germline ends. The CDR3 totals 13 residues. CDR3 coding DNA: TGTGCCAGCAGTTTAAGCAGGGATCAGCCCCAGCATTTT. This encodes CASSLSRDQPQHF.

The CDR3 nucleotides read TGTGCCACCTCCTTGGTGGACAGGAACTATGGCTACACCTTC. Its translation: CATSLVDRNYGYTF. V is TRBV28 and J is TRBJ1-2; TRBD1 aligns across 7 bases. This CDR3 spans 14 amino acids. J was trimmed by 2 bases and V by 10 bases; bases with no gene match: 10. The germline CDR1 and CDR2 sequences are MDHEN and SYDVKM.

This sequence joins TRBV7-9 and TRBJ1-5; TRBD1 aligns across 9 bases. CDR1 and CDR2 from the germline V gene are SEHNR and FQNEAQ (reference sequence). The CDR3 contains 15 residues. The V segment lost 4 bases and the J segment 4 bases; nucleotides outside the gene matches: 5. CDR3 nucleotides: TGTGCCAGCAGCTCCAACAGGGGGCTTAATCAGCCCCAGCATTTT. Translation gives CASSSNRGLNQPQHF.

This clone was counted only a few times. V is TRBV30 and J is TRBJ1-1; D perhaps matches TRBD1 (6 bases). V was pared by 0 bases and J by 4 bases, with 12 bases between. The length of the CDR3 is 14 residues. Per germline, CDR1 GTSNPN and CDR2 SVGIG (reference sequence). CDR3 in amino acids: CAWSVGGKGTEAFF. The CDR3 bases are TGTGCCTGGAGTGTAGGGGGAAAGGGCACTGAAGCTTTCTTT.

J is TRBJ2-4 and V is TRBV4-2; TRBD1 is a possible D gene (6 bases). Germline V gives CDR1 LGHNA, CDR2 YNFKEQ. The CDR3 length is 16 residues. The V end lost 1 base, the J end lost 0 bases, and 10 bases lay between the germline ends. CDR3 sequence: CASSQAGDGAKNIQYF. CDR3 in DNA: TGTGCCAGCAGCCAAGCAGGGGATGGAGCCAAAAACATTCAGTACTTC.

This clone was observed once. The chain has TRBV2 and TRBJ2-3; 8 bases are a match to TRBD1. Looked up from germline, CDR1 is SNHLY and CDR2 is FYNNEI. This CDR3 has 16 residues. V lost 6 bases and J lost 4; bases outside the gene matches: 12. CDR3 amino acids: CASRTWNRGSSDTQYF. In DNA, the CDR3 is TGTGCCAGCAGGACCTGGAACAGGGGGTCATCAGATACGCAGTATTTT.

The V and J genes are TRBV7-9 and TRBJ2-7, with D maybe TRBD1 (6 bases). CDR1 and CDR2 from the germline V gene are SEHNR and FQNEAQ (reference sequence). V lost 5 bases to trimming and J lost 0 bases, with 17 bases between them. The CDR3 extends over 16 amino acids. CDR3 residues: CASSAMIRGSSYEQYF. CDR3 nucleotides: TGTGCCAGCAGCGCCATGATCAGGGGAAGCTCCTACGAGCAGTACTTC.

The gene calls are TRBV5-8 and TRBJ2-5; a weak D match, TRBD1 (6 bases). V was pared by 4 bases and J by 2 bases, with 9 bases between. Germline loops: CDR1 SGHTS, CDR2 YDEGEE. The CDR3 spans 13 residues. The CDR3 DNA is TGTGCCAGCAGCAGGGGGATACAAGAGACCCAGTACTTC. This translates into CASSRGIQETQYF.

The sample holds a few counts of this clone. The genes are TRBV7-2 and TRBJ2-7; 10 bases line up with TRBD2. Germline V gives CDR1 SGHTA, CDR2 FQGNSA. The V gene end was trimmed by 4 bases and the J gene end by 4 bases; junction bases not matched to a gene: 4. The CDR3 runs to 14 residues. This chain's CDR3 is CASSSSTSGYEQYF. CDR3 coding DNA: TGTGCCAGCAGCTCTTCGACTAGCGGGTACGAGCAGTACTTC.

The chain links TRBV7-2 to TRBJ1-4, with a tentative D call TRBD1 (5 bases). CDR3 size: 15 residues. Germline assignment: CDR1 SGHTA and CDR2 FQGNSA. V shed 1 base and J shed 7 bases, with 13 bases lying between them. The CDR3 loop is CASSLEGLAFEKLFF. The CDR3 region has the DNA TGTGCCAGCAGCTTAGAGGGGTTGGCGTTTGAAAAACTGTTTTTT.

The chain is built from TRBV18 and TRBJ1-4, with 7 bases fitting TRBD1. The trim removed 5 bases at V and 4 bases at J, leaving 13 bases unmatched. This CDR3 has 17 residues. In germline, CDR1 is KGHSH, CDR2 LQKENI. This CDR3 reads CASSSRTGTLINEKLFF. DNA for the CDR3: TGTGCCAGCTCATCGCGGACAGGAACTCTTATTAATGAAAAACTGTTTTTT.

The CDR3 sequence: CASSPLAGPSTDTQYF. The CDR3 DNA reads TGCGCCAGCAGCCCTCTGGCGGGTCCTAGCACAGATACGCAGTATTTT. This rearrangement joins TRBV4-1 to TRBJ2-3; D is perhaps TRBD2 (5 bases). The CDR3 contains 16 residues. Trimming took 4 bases from V and 0 from J, leaving 14 bases between them. The germline gives CDR1 MGHRA, CDR2 YSYEKL.

About this clone itself: Different DNA sequences within this sample yield the same CDR3. CDR3 DNA sequence: TGTGCCAGCAGCTTAGTTGTGGCCAACTATGGCTACACCTTC. Its protein product is CASSLVVANYGYTF. V is TRBV7-9 and J is TRBJ1-2; D gene unclear. The ends were cut back, 1 base at V and 2 bases at J, with 8 bases in the middle. Germline CDR1 is SEHNR and CDR2 is FQNEAQ (reference sequence). There are 14 residues in the CDR3. The variable domain in full, completed from reference TRBV7-9 and TRBJ1-2, reads DTGVSQNPRHKITKRGQNVTFRCDPISEHNRLYWYRQTLGQGPEFLTYFQNEAQLEKSRLLSDRFSAERPKGSFSTLEIQRTEQGDSAMYLCASSLVVANYGYTFGSGTRLTVV.

This chain uses TRBV7-9 with TRBJ1-6; 8 bases fit TRBD1. Germline CDR1 SEHNR, CDR2 FQNEAQ (reference sequence). J gave up 1 base and V 3 bases, and 2 bases lay outside the gene matches. CDR3 length equals 16 residues. CDR3 bases: TGTGCCAGCAGCTTCGGACAGGGTTCCTATAATTCACCCCTCCACTTT. It yields the protein CASSFGQGSYNSPLHF.

The chain employs TRBV24-1 and TRBJ1-1; D is undetermined. The V end was cut by 3 bases, the J end by 0 bases, with 16 bases between. Germline V gene data show CDR1 as KGHDR and CDR2 as SFDVKD. CDR3 length equals 17 residues. CDR3 in amino acids: CATSDRTTILMNTEAFF. Written as DNA, the CDR3 is TGTGCCACCAGTGATCGTACTACCATCCTAATGAACACTGAAGCTTTCTTT.

The V call is TRBV2, the J call TRBJ2-1; tentative D call: TRBD1 (6 bases). Germline assignment: CDR1 SNHLY and CDR2 FYNNEI. The CDR3 runs 16 residues. Deletions cut 5 bases from V and 0 bases from J, with 14 bases between. The CDR3 reads CASSLQGRSSYNEQFF. CDR3 DNA: TGTGCCAGCAGTTTACAGGGACGCAGCTCCTACAATGAGCAGTTCTTC.

This clone showed up just a few times. This chain uses TRBV7-2 with TRBJ2-3; 14 nucleotides agree with TRBD2. Germline loops: CDR1 SGHTA, CDR2 FQGNSA. V lost 2 bases and J lost 8; bases outside the gene matches: 6. This CDR3 is 16 amino acids long. Written as DNA, the CDR3 is TGTGCCAGCAGCTTACGACTAGCGGGAGGGGTTGGTACGCAGTATTTT. This sequence encodes CASSLRLAGGVGTQYF.

This rearrangement joins TRBV10-2 to TRBJ1-5, with 7 bases that match TRBD1. Germline values: CDR1 WSHSY, CDR2 SAAADI. The CDR3 is 15 amino acids. With 7 bases clipped from V and 2 bases from J, the junction kept 8 bases outside the gene matches. The CDR3 here is CASKTGTYGNQPQHF. The CDR3 region has the DNA TGCGCCAGCAAGACAGGGACCTATGGCAATCAGCCCCAGCATTTT.